One and the same sample provided the 24 T cell receptor beta chains below, sequenced in a study of cytotoxic CD8 clonotypes in ibrutinib-treated CLL. Data came from immunoSEQ multiplex PCR; TCRdb stores just in-frame clones and leaves some out. The repertoire includes approximately 300,000 clones, about 80% of them detected once, and 6.5% to 8% sits in the top ten. The sequences come from PBMCs, collected before ibrutinib treatment. Every receptor here comes from a human donor with chronic lymphocytic leukemia.

Concerning this clone: Other DNA sequences in the same sample also yield this CDR3. The J gene is TRBJ2-7, the V gene TRBV30, with D unclear. Trimming stripped 0 bases from V and 7 bases from J, with 7 bases between. Germline CDR1 reads GTSNPN; CDR2 reads SVGIG (reference sequence). The CDR3 is 11 residues long. In nucleotides, the CDR3 is TGTGCCTGGAGTGTAGGCGGAGAGCAGTACTTC. Encoded protein: CAWSVGGEQYF. Full variable domain (rest looked up from reference TRBV30 and TRBJ2-7): SQTIHQWPATLVQPVGSPLSLECTVEGTSNPNLYWYRQAAGRGLQLLFYSVGIGQISSEVPQNLSASRPQDRQFILSSKKLLLSDSGFYLCAWSVGGEQYFGPGTRLTVT.

V and J are TRBV21-1 and TRBJ2-1; no DNA check was done on the table's D call, TRBD1. TRBV21-1 is a pseudogene. The CDR3 length is 15 residues. CDR3 DNA: TGTGCCATCCGAGCAGGACAGGGGGCCTACAATGAGCAGTTCTTC. Translated: CAIRAGQGAYNEQFF.

This chain links TRBV30 with TRBJ1-2, with 11 bases fitting TRBD1. V gave up 7 bases and J gave up 6 bases; unmatched junction bases: 4. The CDR3 is made up of 12 amino acids. From germline, CDR1 is GTSNPN and CDR2 SVGIG (reference sequence). The CDR3 coding sequence is TGTGCCTTAGGACAGGGGGCTGATGGCTACACCTTC. Translation gives CALGQGADGYTF. The entire variable domain, with the rest obtained from reference TRBV30 and TRBJ1-2, is as follows: SQTIHQWPATLVQPVGSPLSLECTVEGTSNPNLYWYRQAAGRGLQLLFYSVGIGQISSEVPQNLSASRPQDRQFILSSKKLLLSDSGFYLCALGQGADGYTFGSGTRLTVV.

The chain recombines TRBV15 with TRBJ2-1; no reliable D call. Germline loops: CDR1 LNHNV, CDR2 YYDKDF (reference sequence). The CDR3 spans 16 residues. V lost 0 bases, J lost 1 base, and 10 bases lay in between. The CDR3 bases are TGTGCCACCAGCAGAGATCTGGGTAGTTCCTACAATGAGCAGTTCTTC. It codes for CATSRDLGSSYNEQFF.

This clone showed up just a few times. This sequence joins TRBV2 and TRBJ1-2; 9 bases map to TRBD1. Germline trimming cut 6 bases from V and 8 bases from J; bases unmatched to any gene: 10. The germline V gene has CDR1 SNHLY and CDR2 FYNNEI. This CDR3 comprises 14 residues. CDR3 loop: CASRPTGQGGGYTF. CDR3 in DNA: TGTGCCAGCAGGCCCACGGGACAGGGCGGAGGCTACACCTTC.

V usage is TRBV7-6 and J usage is TRBJ2-1, with 11 bases fitting TRBD2. The V gene end was trimmed by 5 bases and the J gene end by 7 bases; junction bases not matched to a gene: 7. The CDR3 consists of 15 residues. The germline V gene encodes CDR1 SGHVS and CDR2 FNYEAQ. CDR3: CASSQTSGKRNEQFF. CDR3 nucleotides: TGTGCCAGCAGCCAGACTAGCGGGAAAAGGAATGAGCAGTTCTTC.

There are a few counts of this clone. This rearrangement joins TRBV7-2 to TRBJ2-1; 10 bases agree with TRBD2. The germline CDR1 and CDR2 sequences are SGHTA and FQGNSA. With 0 bases clipped from V and 5 bases from J, the junction kept 10 bases outside the gene matches. The CDR3 consists of 18 residues. The CDR3 is CASSLAPLAGAHNNEQFF. The CDR3 coding sequence is TGTGCCAGCAGCTTAGCGCCTCTAGCGGGAGCTCATAACAATGAGCAGTTCTTC. The full variable domain, its missing parts supplied by reference TRBV7-2 and TRBJ2-1, is GAGVSQSPSNKVTEKGKDVELRCDPISGHTALYWYRQSLGQGLEFLIYFQGNSAPDKSGLPSDRFSAERTGGSVSTLTIQRTQQEDSAVYLCASSLAPLAGAHNNEQFFGPGTRLTVL.

The chain has TRBV5-8 and TRBJ2-1; TRBD2 matches 11 bases. Germline V gene data show CDR1 as SGHTS and CDR2 as YDEGEE. The CDR3 has 18 amino acids. After removal of 1 base from V and 0 bases from J, the junction contained 6 bases not matched to a gene. The CDR3 reads CASSLRLAGKSSYNEQFF. The CDR3 nucleotides read TGTGCCAGCAGCTTGAGACTAGCGGGGAAGAGCTCCTACAATGAGCAGTTCTTC. Full variable domain (missing parts from reference TRBV5-8 and TRBJ2-1): EAGVTQSPTHLIKTRGQQATLRCSPISGHTSVYWYQQALGLGLQFLLWYDEGEERNRGNFPPRFSGRQFPNYSSELNVNALELEDSALYLCASSLRLAGKSSYNEQFFGPGTRLTVL.

This clone occurred a few times. V and J are TRBV18 and TRBJ2-7; 9 bases match TRBD1. The CDR3 is 16 amino acids. Germline values: CDR1 KGHSH, CDR2 LQKENI. With V trimmed by 0 bases and J by 3 bases, 6 bases remained unmatched. As DNA, the CDR3 is TGTGCCAGCTCACCACCGGGGGGACAGGGTTTCTACGAGCAGTACTTC. Amino acids: CASSPPGGQGFYEQYF.

The V call is TRBV7-6, the J call TRBJ2-7; TRBD1 aligns across 8 bases. J gave up 4 bases and V 1 base, and 3 bases lay outside the gene matches. This CDR3 region has 14 residues. CDR1 is SGHVS, CDR2 FNYEAQ, per germline. The CDR3 loop reads CASSLGGTGYEQYF. CDR3 DNA: TGTGCCAGCAGCTTAGGAGGGACAGGATACGAGCAGTACTTC. The full variable domain, in which reference TRBV7-6 and TRBJ2-7 provide the parts outside the CDR3, is GAGVSQSPRYKVTKRGQDVALRCDPISGHVSLYWYRQALGQGPEFLTYFNYEAQQDKSGLPNDRFSAERPEGSISTLTIQRTEQRDSAMYRCASSLGGTGYEQYFGPGTRLTVT.

The chain carries TRBV19 and TRBJ2-3; D unclear. This CDR3 spans 15 amino acids. Trimming left V 5 bases short and J 1 base short, with 13 bases between. The germline CDR1 and CDR2 sequences are LNHDA and SQIVND (reference sequence). CDR3 nucleotides: TGTGCCAGTAGTGCCCAGACACTACGCACAGATACGCAGTATTTT. Translating it yields CASSAQTLRTDTQYF.

V usage is TRBV29-1 and J usage is TRBJ2-1, with 7 bases identical to TRBD2. CDR3 length equals 10 residues. With V trimmed by 5 bases and J by 15 bases, 7 bases remained unmatched. Germline values: CDR1 SQVTM, CDR2 ANQGSEA. As DNA, the CDR3 is TGCAGCGTTCTCGGCGGGAGTTTGTTCTTC. Its translation: CSVLGGSLFF.

This clone has more than one count but fewer than ten. The CDR3 region has the DNA TGTGCCAGCAGTACCGGGGGGAAGCGTAACCACGAGCAGTACTTC. It translates to CASSTGGKRNHEQYF. V and J are TRBV28 and TRBJ2-7; 7 bases are a match to TRBD2. CDR3 length equals 15 residues. Trimming cost V 5 bases and J 5 bases; bases outside gene matches: 12. Germline V gene lookup returns CDR1 MDHEN and CDR2 SYDVKM. The complete variable domain, with remaining parts taken from reference TRBV28 and TRBJ2-7, reads DVKVTQSSRYLVKRTGEKVFLECVQDMDHENMFWYRQDPGLGLRLIYFSYDVKMKEKGDIPEGYSVSREKKERFSLILESASTNQTSMYLCASSTGGKRNHEQYFGPGTRLTVT.

V and J are TRBV7-9 and TRBJ2-2, with TRBD2 identical over 14 bases. This CDR3 has 17 residues. Trimming at V came to 5 bases and at J to 5 bases, leaving 7 bases not matched to a gene. CDR1 SEHNR and CDR2 FQNEAQ come from the germline V gene (reference sequence). The CDR3 sequence is CASSPEGLAGATGELFF. The CDR3 DNA is TGTGCCAGCAGCCCCGAGGGACTAGCGGGAGCGACCGGGGAGCTGTTTTTT.

This chain links TRBV27 with TRBJ2-1, with 9 bases that match TRBD2. Germline lookup yields CDR1 MNHEY and CDR2 SMNVEV (reference sequence). The CDR3 has 15 residues. Germline trimming cut 6 bases from V and 0 bases from J; bases unmatched to any gene: 3. This CDR3 reads CASRPSGISYNEQFF. In DNA form, the CDR3 reads TGTGCCAGCAGGCCTAGCGGGATCTCCTACAATGAGCAGTTCTTC.

The rearrangement uses TRBV1 and TRBJ2-7; the D call of TRBD2 is as the table states it, not checked on the DNA. TRBV1 is described as a pseudogene. CDR3 length: 11 residues. The CDR3 coding sequence is TGCACCAGCAGCCATCCGGGCGAGCAGTACTTC. This translates into CTSSHPGEQYF.

The rearrangement joins TRBV11-2 to TRBJ2-7; D is perhaps TRBD2 (5 bases). Looked up from germline, CDR1 is SGHAT and CDR2 is FQNNGV. Between the trimmed V and J ends, which lost 5 bases and 2 bases, there was a span of 25 bases. The CDR3 has 18 residues. CDR3 sequence reads: CASSQEDAAKPGTYEQYF. The CDR3 DNA follows: TGTGCCAGCAGCCAGGAAGATGCAGCGAAACCGGGAACCTACGAGCAGTACTTC.

The genes are TRBV7-9 and TRBJ2-1; D not certain. The germline V and J ends were trimmed by 5 bases and 4 bases, with 3 bases remaining between them. CDR1 and CDR2 from the germline V gene are SEHNR and FQNEAQ (reference sequence). This CDR3 has 11 amino acids. CDR3 DNA sequence: TGTGCCAGCAGCGCTTACAATGAGCAGTTCTTC. Translation: CASSAYNEQFF.

The CDR3 sequence is CASSRQSGNTIYF. CDR3 in DNA: TGTGCCAGCAGTAGGCAATCAGGAAACACCATATATTTT. The genes are TRBV27 and TRBJ1-3; D unresolved. The ends were cut back, 5 bases at V and 4 bases at J, with 9 bases in the middle. CDR3 length: 13 amino acids. The germline gives CDR1 MNHEY, CDR2 SMNVEV (reference sequence).

This clone was recorded only once. The gene calls are TRBV30 and TRBJ1-4; tentative D call: TRBD1 (6 bases). V gave up 3 bases and J gave up 4 bases, with 18 bases separating them. This CDR3 spans 16 amino acids. In germline, CDR1 is GTSNPN, CDR2 SVGIG (reference sequence). For the CDR3, the DNA is TGTGCCTGGAGCCGTAAACAGGGAAGTTTTAATGAAAAACTGTTTTTT. Its translation is CAWSRKQGSFNEKLFF.

The chain recombines TRBV7-3 with TRBJ1-4; no definite D call. Trimming took off 1 base at V and 3 bases at J, with 9 bases between the two ends. Germline V gene lookup returns CDR1 SGHTA and CDR2 FQGTGA. The CDR3 is 15 residues long. CDR3 region: CASSLSGRANEKLFF. The CDR3 DNA is TGTGCCAGCAGCTTAAGCGGTAGGGCTAATGAAAAACTGTTTTTT.

This clone showed up just a few times. The chain employs TRBV25-1 and TRBJ2-2; 7 bases line up with TRBD2. This CDR3 has 14 amino acids. Germline lookup yields CDR1 MGHDK and CDR2 SYGVNS. V trimming: 5 bases; J trimming: 8 bases; junction bases outside the gene matches: 8. In nucleotides, the CDR3 is TGTGCCAGCAGTTACTCCCCTAGCGGAGGGGAGCTGTTTTTT. Encoded protein: CASSYSPSGGELFF.

The rearrangement links TRBV27 to TRBJ2-2; 12 nucleotides line up with TRBD2. This CDR3 has 16 residues. J was trimmed by 6 bases and V by 1 base; bases with no gene match: 3. Germline V gene data show CDR1 as MNHEY and CDR2 as SMNVEV (reference sequence). The CDR3 region has the DNA TGTGCCAGCAGTTTATTGCTAGCGGGAGGGCCCGGGGAGCTGTTTTTT. It specifies CASSLLLAGGPGELFF.

This clone showed up just a few times. V gene TRBV15 combines with J gene TRBJ2-7; 7 nucleotides line up with TRBD2. After removal of 0 bases from V and 3 bases from J, the junction contained 8 bases not matched to a gene. Per germline, CDR1 LNHNV and CDR2 YYDKDF (reference sequence). The CDR3 covers 16 residues. The CDR3: CATSRDSEAGYYEQYF. The DNA of the CDR3 is TGTGCCACCAGCAGAGATTCGGAAGCGGGGTACTACGAGCAGTACTTC.